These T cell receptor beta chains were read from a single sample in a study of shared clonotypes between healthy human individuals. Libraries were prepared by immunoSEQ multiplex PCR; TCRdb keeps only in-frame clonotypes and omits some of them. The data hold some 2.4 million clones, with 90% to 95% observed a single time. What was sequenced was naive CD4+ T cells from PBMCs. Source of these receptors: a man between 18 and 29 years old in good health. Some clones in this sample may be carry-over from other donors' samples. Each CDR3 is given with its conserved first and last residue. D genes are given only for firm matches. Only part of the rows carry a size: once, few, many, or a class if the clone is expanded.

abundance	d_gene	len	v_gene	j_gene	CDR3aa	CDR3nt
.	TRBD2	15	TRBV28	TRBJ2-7	CASSLAGGPSYEQYF	TGTGCCAGCAGTTTAGCGGGGGGCCCCTCCTACGAGCAGTACTTC
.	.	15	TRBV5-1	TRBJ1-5	CASSPEGGSNQPQHF	TGCGCCAGCAGCCCCGAGGGGGGCAGCAATCAGCCCCAGCATTTT
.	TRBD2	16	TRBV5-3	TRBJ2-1	CARSLIAGDSYNEQFF	TGTGCCAGAAGCTTGATAGCGGGAGATTCCTACAATGAGCAGTTCTTC
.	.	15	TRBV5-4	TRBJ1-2	CASSPIVERGYGYTF	TGTGCCAGCAGCCCCATTGTGGAGCGCGGCTATGGCTACACCTTC
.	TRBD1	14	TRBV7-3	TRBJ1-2	CASSFSSGGYGYTF	TGTGCCAGCAGCTTCTCCTCAGGGGGTTATGGCTACACCTTC
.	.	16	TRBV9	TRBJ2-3	CASSYRTGQIADTQYF	TGTGCCAGCAGCTACCGAACTGGGCAGATTGCAGATACGCAGTATTTT
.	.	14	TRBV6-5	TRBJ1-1	CASSYQGRNTEAFF	TGTGCCAGCAGTTACCAGGGTCGGAACACTGAAGCTTTCTTT
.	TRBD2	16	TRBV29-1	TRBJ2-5	CSVGGLAGGRGETQYF	TGCAGCGTTGGGGGACTAGCGGGAGGCCGTGGAGAGACCCAGTACTTC
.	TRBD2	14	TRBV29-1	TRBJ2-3	CSVEDGLAGNTQYF	TGCAGCGTTGAAGACGGACTAGCGGGGAATACGCAGTATTTT
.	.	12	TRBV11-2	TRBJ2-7	CASSLGDYEQYF	TGTGCCAGCAGCTTGGGCGACTACGAGCAGTACTTC
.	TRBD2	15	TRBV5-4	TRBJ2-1	CASTLGTSGYNEQFF	TGTGCCAGCACCCTGGGGACTAGCGGTTACAATGAGCAGTTCTTC
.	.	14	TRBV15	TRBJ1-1	CATSRAQTTTEAFF	TGTGCCACCAGCAGAGCACAGACGACCACTGAAGCTTTCTTT
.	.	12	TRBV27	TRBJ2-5	CASSRRGVGQYF	TGTGCCAGCAGTAGGCGGGGAGTGGGCCAGTACTTC
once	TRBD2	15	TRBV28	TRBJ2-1	CASLGASGNLNEQFF	TGTGCCAGCTTAGGGGCTAGCGGGAATTTGAATGAGCAGTTCTTC
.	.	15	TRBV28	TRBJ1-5	CASSLDRNLRQPQHF	TGTGCCAGCAGTTTGGACCGGAACCTGAGACAGCCCCAGCATTTT
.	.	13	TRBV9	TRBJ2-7	CASSVAGDYEQYF	TGTGCCAGCAGCGTAGCGGGCGACTACGAGCAGTACTTC
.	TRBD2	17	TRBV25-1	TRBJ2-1	CASSEWLSGGAYNEQFF	TGTGCCAGCAGTGAATGGCTTTCGGGAGGGGCTTACAATGAGCAGTTCTTC
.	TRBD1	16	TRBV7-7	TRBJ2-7	CASSPGPDRATYEQYF	TGTGCCAGCAGTCCAGGGCCCGACAGGGCGACCTACGAGCAGTACTTC
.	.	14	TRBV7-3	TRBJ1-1	CASSSERNFQEAFF	TGTGCCAGCAGCTCTGAACGGAACTTTCAGGAAGCTTTCTTT
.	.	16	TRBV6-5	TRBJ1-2	CASSFGGTQLLYGYTF	TGTGCCAGCAGTTTCGGCGGGACACAACTGCTCTATGGCTACACCTTC
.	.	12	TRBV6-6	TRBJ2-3	CASSLQTDTQYF	TGTGCCAGCAGTTTACAGACAGATACGCAGTATTTT
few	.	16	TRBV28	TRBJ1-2	CASSAPKKQGIRGYTF	TGTGCCAGCAGTGCTCCTAAGAAACAGGGAATTCGTGGCTACACCTTC
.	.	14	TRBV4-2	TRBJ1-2	CASSPRVAFYGYTF	TGTGCCAGCAGCCCCAGAGTTGCATTCTATGGCTACACCTTC
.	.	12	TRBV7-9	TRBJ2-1	CASKRDHNEQFF	TGTGCCAGCAAACGGGACCACAATGAGCAGTTCTTC